This TCR beta chain came from a study of T cells in Graves' hyperthyroidism and ophthalmopathy. J was trimmed by 0 bases and V by 3 bases; bases with no gene match: 4. CDR3 length equals 15 residues. The germline gives CDR1 LNHDA, CDR2 SQIVND (reference sequence). Template material for amplifying TCR beta CDR3 regions consisted of RNA transcripts. First-round RT-PCR of the TCR CDR3 relied on the HTBI primer set. TCRdb re-derived calls from the multiplex PCR reads in MiXCR, one entry per CDR3 protein. The repertoire holds a few hundred thousand distinct CDR3 sequences, under 20% seen once, with approximately 18% in the top ten.

The receptor's source is a young woman with Graves' ophthalmopathy. The chain uses TRBV19 and TRBJ1-1; 7 nucleotides align to TRBD1. The specimen was blood. CDR3 in amino acids: CASSIRDSLNTEAFF. CDR3 DNA sequence: TGTGCCAGTAGTATTCGGGACAGTTTGAACACTGAAGCTTTCTTT.